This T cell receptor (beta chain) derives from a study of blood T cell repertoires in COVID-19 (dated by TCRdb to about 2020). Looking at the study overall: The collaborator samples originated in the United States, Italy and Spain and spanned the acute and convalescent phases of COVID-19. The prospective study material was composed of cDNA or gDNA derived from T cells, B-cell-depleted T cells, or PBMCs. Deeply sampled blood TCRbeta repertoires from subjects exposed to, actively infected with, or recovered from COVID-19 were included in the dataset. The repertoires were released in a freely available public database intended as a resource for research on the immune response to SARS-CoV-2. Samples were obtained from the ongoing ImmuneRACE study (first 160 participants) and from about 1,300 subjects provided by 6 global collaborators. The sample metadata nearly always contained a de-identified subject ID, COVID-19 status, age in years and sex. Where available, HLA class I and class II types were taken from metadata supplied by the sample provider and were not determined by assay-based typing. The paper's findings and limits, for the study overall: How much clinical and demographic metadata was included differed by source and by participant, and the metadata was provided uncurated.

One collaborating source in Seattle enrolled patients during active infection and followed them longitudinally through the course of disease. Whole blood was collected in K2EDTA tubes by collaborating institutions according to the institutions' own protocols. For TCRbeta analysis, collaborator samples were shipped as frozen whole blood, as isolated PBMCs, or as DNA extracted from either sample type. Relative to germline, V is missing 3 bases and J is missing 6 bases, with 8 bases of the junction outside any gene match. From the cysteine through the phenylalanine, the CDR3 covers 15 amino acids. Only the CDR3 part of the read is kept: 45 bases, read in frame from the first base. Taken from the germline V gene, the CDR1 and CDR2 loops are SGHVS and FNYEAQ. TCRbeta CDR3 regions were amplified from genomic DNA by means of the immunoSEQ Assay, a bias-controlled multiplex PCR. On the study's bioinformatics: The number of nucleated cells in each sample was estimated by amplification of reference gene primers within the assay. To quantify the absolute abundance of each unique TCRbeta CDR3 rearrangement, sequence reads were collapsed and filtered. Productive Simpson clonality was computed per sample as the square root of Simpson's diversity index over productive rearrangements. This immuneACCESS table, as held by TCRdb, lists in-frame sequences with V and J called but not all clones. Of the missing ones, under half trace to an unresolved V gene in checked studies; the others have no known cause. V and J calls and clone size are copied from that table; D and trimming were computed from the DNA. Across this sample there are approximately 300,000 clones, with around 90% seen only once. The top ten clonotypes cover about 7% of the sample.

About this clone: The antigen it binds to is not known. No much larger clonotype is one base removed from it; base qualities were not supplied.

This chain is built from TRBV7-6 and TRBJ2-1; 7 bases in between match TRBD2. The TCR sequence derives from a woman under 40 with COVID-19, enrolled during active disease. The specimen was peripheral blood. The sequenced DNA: TGTGCCAGCAGCTTTGCGGGCGGGAGAGGCAATGAGCAGTTCTTC. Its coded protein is CASSFAGGRGNEQFF.